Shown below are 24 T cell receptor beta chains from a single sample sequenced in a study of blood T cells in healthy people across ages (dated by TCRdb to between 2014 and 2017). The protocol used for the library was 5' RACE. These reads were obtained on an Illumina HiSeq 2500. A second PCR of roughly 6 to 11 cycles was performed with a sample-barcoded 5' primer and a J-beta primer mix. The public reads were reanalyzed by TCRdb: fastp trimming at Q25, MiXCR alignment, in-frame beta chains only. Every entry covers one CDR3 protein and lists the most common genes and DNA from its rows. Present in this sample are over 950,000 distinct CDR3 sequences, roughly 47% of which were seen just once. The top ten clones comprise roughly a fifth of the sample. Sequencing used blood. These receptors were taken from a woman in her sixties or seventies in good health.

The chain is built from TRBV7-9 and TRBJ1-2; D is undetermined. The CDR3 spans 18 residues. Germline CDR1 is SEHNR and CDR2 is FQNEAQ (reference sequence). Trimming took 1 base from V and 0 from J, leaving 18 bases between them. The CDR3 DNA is TGTGCCAGCAGCTTAGGCGCCGGAATCCGCCCCTCTAACTATGGCTACACCTTC. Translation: CASSLGAGIRPSNYGYTF.

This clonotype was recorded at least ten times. The CDR3 here is CSVVDMRSGKLFF. CDR3 DNA sequence: TGCAGCGTGGTAGATATGAGATCAGGAAAACTGTTTTTT. This chain connects TRBV29-1 to TRBJ1-4; no firm D call. The V and J ends lost 6 bases and 10 bases respectively, with 18 bases between them. Germline CDR1 is SQVTM and CDR2 is ANQGSEA. The CDR3 is 13 residues long.

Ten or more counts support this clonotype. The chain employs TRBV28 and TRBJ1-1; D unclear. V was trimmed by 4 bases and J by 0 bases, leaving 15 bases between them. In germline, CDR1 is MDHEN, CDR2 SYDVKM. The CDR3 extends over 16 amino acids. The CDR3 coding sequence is TGTGCCAGCAGTTCGTCCCTCGAGGGATTGAACACTGAAGCTTTCTTT. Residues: CASSSSLEGLNTEAFF.

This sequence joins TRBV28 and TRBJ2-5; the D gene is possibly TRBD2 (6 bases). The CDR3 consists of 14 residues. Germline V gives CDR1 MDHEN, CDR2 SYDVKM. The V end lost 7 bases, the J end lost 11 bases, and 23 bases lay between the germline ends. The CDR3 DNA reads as TGTGCCAGCACCCAAGGCGGGACCTACAATGAGCAGTACTTC. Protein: CASTQGGTYNEQYF.

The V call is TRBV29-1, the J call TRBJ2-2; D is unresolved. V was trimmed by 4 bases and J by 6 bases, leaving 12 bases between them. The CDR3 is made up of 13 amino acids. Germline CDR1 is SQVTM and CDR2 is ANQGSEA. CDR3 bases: TGCAGCGTTGGGGCCTCAGGTGCCGGGGAGCTGTTTTTT. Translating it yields CSVGASGAGELFF.

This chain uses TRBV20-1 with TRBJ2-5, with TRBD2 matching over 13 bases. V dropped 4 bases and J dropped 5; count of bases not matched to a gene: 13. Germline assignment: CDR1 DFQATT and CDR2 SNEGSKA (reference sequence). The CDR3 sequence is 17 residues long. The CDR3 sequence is CSAKGLAGAGIRETQYF. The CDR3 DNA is TGCAGTGCTAAAGGACTAGCGGGAGCTGGGATACGTGAGACCCAGTACTTC.

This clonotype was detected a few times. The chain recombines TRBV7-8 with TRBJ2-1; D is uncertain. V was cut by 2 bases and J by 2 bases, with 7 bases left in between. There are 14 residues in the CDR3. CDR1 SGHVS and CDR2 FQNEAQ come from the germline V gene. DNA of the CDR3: TGTGCCAGCAGCTTAAGTAGGGCCTACAATGAGCAGTTCTTC. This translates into CASSLSRAYNEQFF.

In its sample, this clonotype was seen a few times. CDR3 protein: CASINGGAGISYNEQFF. As DNA, the CDR3 is TGTGCCAGCATCAATGGAGGAGCGGGGATCTCCTACAATGAGCAGTTCTTC. The J gene is TRBJ2-1, the V gene TRBV2; 7 bases are a match to TRBD2. The CDR3 covers 17 residues. V lost 7 bases, J lost 0 bases, and 12 bases stayed unmatched. Germline assignment: CDR1 SNHLY and CDR2 FYNNEI.

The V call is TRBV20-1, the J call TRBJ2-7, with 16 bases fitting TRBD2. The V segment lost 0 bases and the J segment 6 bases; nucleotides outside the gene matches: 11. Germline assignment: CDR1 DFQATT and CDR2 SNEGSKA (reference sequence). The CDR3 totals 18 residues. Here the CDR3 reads CSARDPGLAGGPSSEQYF. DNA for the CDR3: TGCAGTGCTAGAGATCCGGGACTAGCGGGAGGGCCTTCATCCGAGCAGTACTTC.

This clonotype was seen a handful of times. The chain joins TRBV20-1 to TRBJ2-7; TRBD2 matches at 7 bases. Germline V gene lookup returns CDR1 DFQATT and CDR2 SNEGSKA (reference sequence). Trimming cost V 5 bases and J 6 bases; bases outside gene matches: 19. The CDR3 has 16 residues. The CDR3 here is CSAEPGLGGNVAEQYF. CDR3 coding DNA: TGCAGTGCTGAGCCCGGATTGGGAGGGAACGTGGCCGAGCAGTACTTC.

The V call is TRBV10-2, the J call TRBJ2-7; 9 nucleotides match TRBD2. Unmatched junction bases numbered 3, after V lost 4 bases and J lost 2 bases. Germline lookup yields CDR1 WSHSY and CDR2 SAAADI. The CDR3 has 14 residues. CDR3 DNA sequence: TGCGCCAGCAGTGCTAGCGGGGTCGCCTACGAGCAGTACTTC. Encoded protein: CASSASGVAYEQYF.

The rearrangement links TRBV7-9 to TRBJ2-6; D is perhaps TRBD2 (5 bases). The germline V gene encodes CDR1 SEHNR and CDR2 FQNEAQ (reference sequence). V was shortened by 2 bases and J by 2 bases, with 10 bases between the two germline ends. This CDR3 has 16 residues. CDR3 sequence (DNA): TGTGCCAGCAGCTTATATGGGAGTACTGGGGCCAACGTCCTGACTTTC. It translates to CASSLYGSTGANVLTF.

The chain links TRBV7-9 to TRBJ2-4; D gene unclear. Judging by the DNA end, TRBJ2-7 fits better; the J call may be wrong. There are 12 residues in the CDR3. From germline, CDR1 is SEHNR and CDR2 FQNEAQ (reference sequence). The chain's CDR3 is CASSFEGAEQYF. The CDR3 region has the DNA TGTGCCAGCAGCTTCGAAGGTGCCGAGCAGTACTTC.

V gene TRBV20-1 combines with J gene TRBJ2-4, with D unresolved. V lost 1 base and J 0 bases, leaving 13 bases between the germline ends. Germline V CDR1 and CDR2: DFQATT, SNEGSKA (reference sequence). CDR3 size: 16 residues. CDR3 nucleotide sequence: TGCAGTGCTAGAGGGGTGTGGAAGCTAGCCAAAAACATTCAGTACTTC. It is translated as CSARGVWKLAKNIQYF.

CDR3 DNA: TGCAGTGTCCGCGATTGGCAGAATTACGAGCAGTACTTC. Its translation is CSVRDWQNYEQYF. The chain couples TRBV20-1 to TRBJ2-4, with unresolved D. The J call is uncertain, as TRBJ2-7 better fits the DNA end. The CDR3 extends over 13 amino acids. CDR1 is DFQATT and CDR2 is SNEGSKA in the germline V gene (reference sequence).

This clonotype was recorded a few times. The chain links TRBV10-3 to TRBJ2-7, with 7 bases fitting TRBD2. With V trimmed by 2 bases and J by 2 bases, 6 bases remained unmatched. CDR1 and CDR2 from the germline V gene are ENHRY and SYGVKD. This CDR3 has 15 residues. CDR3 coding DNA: TGTGCCATCAGTGAGGGCGGCGGGAGCACCTACGAGCAGTACTTC. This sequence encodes CAISEGGGSTYEQYF.

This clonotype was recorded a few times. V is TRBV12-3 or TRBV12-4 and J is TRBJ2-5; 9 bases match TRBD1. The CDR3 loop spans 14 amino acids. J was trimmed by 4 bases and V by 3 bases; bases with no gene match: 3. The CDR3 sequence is CASSFRDRAETQYF. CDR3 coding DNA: TGTGCCAGCAGTTTTCGGGACAGGGCAGAGACCCAGTACTTC.

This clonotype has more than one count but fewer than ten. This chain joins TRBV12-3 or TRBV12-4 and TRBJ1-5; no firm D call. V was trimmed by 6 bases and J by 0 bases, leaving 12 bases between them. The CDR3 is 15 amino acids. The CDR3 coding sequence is TGTGCCAGCAGCTCCTACCCGAATAGCAATCAGCCCCAGCATTTT. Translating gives CASSSYPNSNQPQHF.

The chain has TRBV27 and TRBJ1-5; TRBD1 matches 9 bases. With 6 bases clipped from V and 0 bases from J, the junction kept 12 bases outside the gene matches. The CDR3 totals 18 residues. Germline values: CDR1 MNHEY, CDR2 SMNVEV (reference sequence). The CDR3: CASRAQGALAYSNQPQHF. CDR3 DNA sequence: TGTGCCAGCAGGGCACAGGGGGCCCTAGCTTATAGCAATCAGCCCCAGCATTTT.

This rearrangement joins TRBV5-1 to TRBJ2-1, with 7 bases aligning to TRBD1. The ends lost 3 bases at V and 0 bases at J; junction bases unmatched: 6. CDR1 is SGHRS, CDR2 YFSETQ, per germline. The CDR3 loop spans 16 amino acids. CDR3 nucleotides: TGCGCCAGCAGCTCCGTGACAGGGCTCTCCTACAATGAGCAGTTCTTC. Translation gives CASSSVTGLSYNEQFF.

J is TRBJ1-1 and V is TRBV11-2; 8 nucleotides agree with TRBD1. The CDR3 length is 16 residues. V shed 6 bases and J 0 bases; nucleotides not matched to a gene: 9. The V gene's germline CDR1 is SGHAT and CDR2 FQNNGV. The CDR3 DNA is TGTGCCAGCAGGGCGCAGGGGGCGGGAATGAACACTGAAGCTTTCTTT. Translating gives CASRAQGAGMNTEAFF.

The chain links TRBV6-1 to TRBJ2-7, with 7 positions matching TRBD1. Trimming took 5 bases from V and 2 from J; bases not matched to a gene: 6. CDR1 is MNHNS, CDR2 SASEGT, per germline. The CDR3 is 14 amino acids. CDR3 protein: CASSLTGSPYEQYF. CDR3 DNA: TGTGCCAGCAGTCTGACAGGGAGTCCCTACGAGCAGTACTTC.

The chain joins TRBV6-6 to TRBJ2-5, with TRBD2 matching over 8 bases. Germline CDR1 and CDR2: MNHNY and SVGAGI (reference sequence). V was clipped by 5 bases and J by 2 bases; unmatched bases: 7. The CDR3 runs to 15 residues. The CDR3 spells CASSNTGGEQETQYF. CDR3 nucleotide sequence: TGTGCCAGCAGTAACACGGGGGGGGAACAAGAGACCCAGTACTTC.

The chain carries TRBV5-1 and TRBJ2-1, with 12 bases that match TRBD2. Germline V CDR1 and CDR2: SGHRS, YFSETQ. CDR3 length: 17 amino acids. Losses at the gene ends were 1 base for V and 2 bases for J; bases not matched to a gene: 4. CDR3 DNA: TGCGCCAGCAGCTTGATCGCTAGCGGGAGGGCCTACAATGAGCAGTTCTTC. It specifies CASSLIASGRAYNEQFF.